This T cell receptor (beta chain) came from a study of T cell repertoires in cytomegalovirus infection. Study-wide context: Well-studied HLA-B-restricted epitopes and recently identified HLA-C-restricted epitopes of CMV were both used in the study.

TCRdb processed the reads anew with MiXCR; each CDR3 protein has one entry. This table has roughly 730,000 distinct CDR3 sequences, roughly 36% appearing once. V shed 5 bases, J shed 4 bases, and the junction held 10 bases outside the gene matches. The CDR3 length is 16 residues. CDR1 is SGHTA and CDR2 is FQGNSA in the germline V gene. Study findings and constraints: Dominating the ex vivo response were TCR beta clonotypes that were CMV-specific and HLA-C-restricted.

This clonotype was picked up a small number of times. Antigen specificity is unknown. The sequence derives from a human donor in good health (CMV status not recorded). Some clones in this sample may be carry-over from other donors' samples. The sample in question was cultured PBMCs, obtained from culture after CMV antigen stimulation. V usage is TRBV7-2 and J usage is TRBJ2-2; 7 bases agree with TRBD1. CDR3 sequence (DNA): TGTGCCAGCAGCCTGACAGGGTCCGCGGGCACCGGGGAGCTGTTTTTT. It encodes CASSLTGSAGTGELFF. The full variable domain, rest sourced from reference TRBV7-2 and TRBJ2-2, is GAGVSQSPSNKVTEKGKDVELRCDPISGHTALYWYRQSLGQGLEFLIYFQGNSAPDKSGLPSDRFSAERTGGSVSTLTIQRTQQEDSAVYLCASSLTGSAGTGELFFGEGSRLTVL.